This T cell receptor beta chain was observed in a study of STAT3 mutations in large granular lymphocyte leukemia (dated by TCRdb to about 2019). For context, the study as a whole: In roughly half of the longitudinally sequenced T-LGLL patients, canonical activating STAT3 mutations were detected. Over half of the T-LGLL patients were given one or more immunosuppressive therapy regimens, and approximately 36% of the treated patients had a hematologic response. To reconstruct clonal hierarchy and dynamics, serial deep sequencing of TCRbeta CDR3 and STAT3 was performed in patients with T-cell large granular lymphocyte leukemia. From an initial cohort of 200 to 250 LGL patients, roughly 19 representative T-LGLL cases were chosen for longitudinal sequencing of TCRbeta and STAT3. As controls, the study also included longitudinal sequencing of a couple of patients with natural killer LGL leukemia. Each patient was sequenced at an average of about 4 time points, ranging from 2 to 8 samplings. Points the paper makes about the study in general: Several patients had a dominant TCR clone burden greater than the STAT3 mutant burden, which suggests that the STAT3 mutation arose secondarily within a clone that had already expanded. Variable intervals between samplings and differing treatment regimens complicated linking therapy response to changes in TCR clonal burden. Because no samples were available when a clone first appeared, clonal expansion had to be inferred from samplings taken at other points. TCR clonotype switching after therapy was seen in about 35% of the 18 patients, with all newly emerging clones being STAT3 wild type. At least one immunodominant TCRbeta clonotype was present in every T-LGLL patient, and multiple immunodominant subclonotypes appeared in about half of the T-LGLL patients. Because codominant clonotypes persisted in some patients, a small but highly pathogenic clone may have been missed.

DNA was extracted from blood mononuclear cells, and the same DNA was used for both TCR and STAT3 sequencing. With regard to this clone: Its antigen has not been determined. Base qualities are not at hand, and no much larger clone is one base apart.

Trimming costs V 0 bases and J 3 bases, and their ends lie 12 bases apart. Counted from cysteine to phenylalanine, this CDR3 has 15 amino acids. Just CDR3 DNA is preserved here, 45 bases in frame from base 1. Sequences SGHRS (CDR1) and YFSETQ (CDR2) are obtained from the germline V gene. TCRbeta libraries were sequenced on an Illumina MiSeq, averaging about 40,773 productive templates per sample. Multiplex PCR amplification was used to generate TCRbeta CDR3 libraries with the immunoSEQ assay. For the original study's pipeline: Repertoire diversity was computed as previously defined, with values near 0 indicating extremely monoclonal samples. Not all clones reach the TCRdb copy of this immuneACCESS table, which keeps in-frame sequences only. Checked studies attribute under half of the gap to unresolved V genes and leave the rest unexplained. Clone size and the V and J calls come from that table; the DNA yielded D and trimming. The sample table contains about 2,600 clones; only one count was recorded for approximately 50% of them. In total, the top ten clones hold roughly four fifths of the sample.

Sequenced material: peripheral blood mononuclear cells. The clonotype was recovered from a man in his sixties with T-cell large granular lymphocyte leukemia. Some clones in this sample may be carry-over from other donors' samples. The age is the age at diagnosis. The chain links TRBV5-1 with TRBJ1-2; tentative D gene TRBD1, with 5 bases matching. The base sequence is TGCGCCAGCAGCTTGGCGTCAGGGACTGACTATGGCTACACCTTC. This is translated as CASSLASGTDYGYTF.